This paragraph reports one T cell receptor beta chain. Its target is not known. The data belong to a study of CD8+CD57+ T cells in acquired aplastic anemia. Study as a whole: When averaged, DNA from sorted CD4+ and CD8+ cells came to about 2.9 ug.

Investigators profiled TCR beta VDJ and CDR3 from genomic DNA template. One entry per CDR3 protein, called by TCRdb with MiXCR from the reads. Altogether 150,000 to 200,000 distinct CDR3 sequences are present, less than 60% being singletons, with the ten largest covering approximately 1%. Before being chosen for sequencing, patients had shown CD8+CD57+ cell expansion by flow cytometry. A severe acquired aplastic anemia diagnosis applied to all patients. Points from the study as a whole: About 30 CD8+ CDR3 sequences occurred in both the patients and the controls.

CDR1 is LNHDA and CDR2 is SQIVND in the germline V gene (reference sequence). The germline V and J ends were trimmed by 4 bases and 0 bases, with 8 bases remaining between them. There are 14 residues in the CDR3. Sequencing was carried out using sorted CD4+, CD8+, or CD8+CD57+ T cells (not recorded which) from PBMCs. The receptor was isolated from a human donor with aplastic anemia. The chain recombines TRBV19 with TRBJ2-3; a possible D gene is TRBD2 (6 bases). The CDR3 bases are TGTGCCAGTAGTAACGGGACTAGCACAGATACGCAGTATTTT. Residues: CASSNGTSTDTQYF.